This passage covers 3 T cell receptor beta chains from one sample sequenced in a study of response to subunit inactivated influenza vaccine. TCRdb reprocessed the RT-PCR reads with MiXCR, giving one entry per CDR3 protein. Of around 850,000 distinct CDR3 sequences in the sample, approximately 17% are singletons; the top ten hold under 13%. The material sequenced was PBMCs from blood, taken more than 4 days after vaccination. The receptor source for this set is a man in his forties or fifties who received an inactivated influenza vaccine.

Only a few counts were recorded for this clonotype. The rearrangement joins TRBV28 to TRBJ1-5; no reliable D call. This CDR3 is 12 amino acids long. Per the germline V gene, CDR1 is MDHEN and CDR2 is SYDVKM. The ends were cut back, 2 bases at V and 7 bases at J, with 6 bases in the middle. The CDR3 protein is CASSLKGQPQHF. DNA of the CDR3: TGTGCCAGCAGTTTAAAGGGCCAGCCCCAGCATTTT.

The rearrangement uses TRBV7-9 and TRBJ2-3; no clear D gene. Trimming stripped 2 bases from V and 1 base from J, with 10 bases between. This CDR3 is 15 amino acids long. Germline CDR1 and CDR2: SEHNR and FQNEAQ (reference sequence). The CDR3 is CASSLMGSGTDTQYF. The CDR3 bases are TGTGCCAGCAGCTTAATGGGCTCCGGCACAGATACGCAGTATTTT.

This clonotype was picked up a small number of times. CDR3 sequence (DNA): TGCAGTGCTAGAGGTCCAGCAGGACAGCCCCAGCATTTT. This translates into CSARGPAGQPQHF. The genes are TRBV20-1 and TRBJ1-5, with D unresolved. V lost 1 base to trimming and J lost 7 bases, with 11 bases between them. This CDR3 spans 13 amino acids. The germline CDR1 and CDR2 sequences are DFQATT and SNEGSKA (reference sequence).